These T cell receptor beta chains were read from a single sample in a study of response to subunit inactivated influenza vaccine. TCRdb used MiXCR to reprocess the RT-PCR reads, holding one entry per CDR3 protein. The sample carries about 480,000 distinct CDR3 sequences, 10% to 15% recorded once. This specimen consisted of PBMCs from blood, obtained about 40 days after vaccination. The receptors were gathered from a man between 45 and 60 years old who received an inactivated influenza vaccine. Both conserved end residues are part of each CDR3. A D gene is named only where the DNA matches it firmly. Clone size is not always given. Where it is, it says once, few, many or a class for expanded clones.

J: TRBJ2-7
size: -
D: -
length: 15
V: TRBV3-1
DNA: TGTGCCAGCAGCCAAGTGAGGACCAACTCCTACGAGCAGTACTTC
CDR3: CASSQVRTNSYEQYF

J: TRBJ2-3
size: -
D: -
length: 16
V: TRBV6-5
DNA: TGTGCCAGCAGTTACTCGTCTTGGGGGAGCACAGATACGCAGTATTTT
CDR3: CASSYSSWGSTDTQYF

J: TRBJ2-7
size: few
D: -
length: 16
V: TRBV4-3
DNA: TGCGCCAGCAGCCAAGATAGGGGACAGCTGGGGAGGGAGCAGTACTTC
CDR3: CASSQDRGQLGREQYF

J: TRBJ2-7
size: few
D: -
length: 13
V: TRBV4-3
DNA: TGCGCCAGCAGCCAAGTTACAGGGCTCGAGCAGTACTTC
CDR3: CASSQVTGLEQYF

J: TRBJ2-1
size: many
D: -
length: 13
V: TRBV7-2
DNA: TGTGCCAGCAGCCCAGCGCCCTACAATGAGCAGTTCTTC
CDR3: CASSPAPYNEQFF

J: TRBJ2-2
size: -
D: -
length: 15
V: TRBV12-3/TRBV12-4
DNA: TGTGCCAGCAGTAGAGACGGCCCGGGCACCGGGGAGCTGTTTTTT
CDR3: CASSRDGPGTGELFF

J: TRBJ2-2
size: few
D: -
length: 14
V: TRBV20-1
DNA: TGCAGTGCTAGTCGCGCAGTCGACACCGGGGAGCTGTTTTTT
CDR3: CSASRAVDTGELFF

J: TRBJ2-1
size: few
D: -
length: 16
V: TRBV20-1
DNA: TGCAGTGCTGGAAACCCCTTTGGGGAAGTCTACAATGAGCAGTTCTTC
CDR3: CSAGNPFGEVYNEQFF

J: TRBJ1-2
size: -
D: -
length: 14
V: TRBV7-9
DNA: TGTGCCAGCAGCAGACTGATCAAGGGCTATGGCTACACCTTC
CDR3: CASSRLIKGYGYTF

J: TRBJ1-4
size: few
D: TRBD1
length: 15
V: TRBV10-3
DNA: TGTGCCATCAGTGGACAGGGGCCGGCTAATGAAAAACTGTTTTTT
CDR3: CAISGQGPANEKLFF

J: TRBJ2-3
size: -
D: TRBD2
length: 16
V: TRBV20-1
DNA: TGCAGTGCTCCACGGGGGACTAGCGGGAGCACAGATACGCAGTATTTT
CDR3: CSAPRGTSGSTDTQYF

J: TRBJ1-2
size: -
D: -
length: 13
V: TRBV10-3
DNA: TGTGCCATCAGTGACCCGAGGTCAGGGCGGCACACCTTC
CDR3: CAISDPRSGRHTF

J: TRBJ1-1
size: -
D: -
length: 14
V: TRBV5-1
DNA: TGCGCCAGCAGCAAACTACAGGGAGGGGCTGAAGCTTTCTTT
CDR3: CASSKLQGGAEAFF

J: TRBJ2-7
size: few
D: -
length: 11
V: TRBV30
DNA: TGTGCCTGGAGTTACAGCTACGAGCAGTACTTC
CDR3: CAWSYSYEQYF

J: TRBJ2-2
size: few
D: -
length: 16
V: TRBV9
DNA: TGTGCCAGCAGCGTCATGTCAGGGCTGAACACCGGGGAGCTGTTTTTT
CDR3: CASSVMSGLNTGELFF

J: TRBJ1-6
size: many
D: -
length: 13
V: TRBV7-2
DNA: TGTGCCAGCAGCACCTCCATGAATTCACCCCTCCACTTT
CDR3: CASSTSMNSPLHF